One sample yielded the 10 T cell receptor beta chains listed below, sequenced in a study of blood T cell repertoires in COVID-19. Data came from immunoSEQ multiplex PCR; TCRdb stores just in-frame clones and leaves some out. The table records 70,000 to 95,000 clones, around four fifths of them present only once. Sequenced sample: peripheral blood. Source of these receptors: a woman between 55 and 75 years old with acute or convalescent COVID-19.

The table lists this clone with a few counts. The genes are TRBV29-1 and TRBJ1-3; D perhaps matches TRBD1 (6 bases). Germline V lookup: CDR1 SQVTM, CDR2 ANQGSEA. The CDR3 is 12 residues long. Trimming took off 7 bases at V and 4 bases at J, with 11 bases between the two ends. The DNA of the CDR3 is TGCAGCGCCGGGGACACAGGAAACACCATATATTTT. Protein sequence: CSAGDTGNTIYF.

The V gene is TRBV7-9, the J gene TRBJ1-3; 7 nucleotides line up with TRBD1. The J segment lost 2 bases and the V segment lost 2 bases, leaving 6 bases of the junction unmatched. This CDR3 has 16 residues. CDR1 SEHNR and CDR2 FQNEAQ come from the germline V gene (reference sequence). The CDR3: CASSLKTTGAGNTIYF. The CDR3 DNA reads as TGTGCCAGCAGCTTAAAAACCACAGGGGCTGGAAACACCATATATTTT. Full variable domain (outside the CDR3, taken from reference TRBV7-9 and TRBJ1-3): DTGVSQNPRHKITKRGQNVTFRCDPISEHNRLYWYRQTLGQGPEFLTYFQNEAQLEKSRLLSDRFSAERPKGSFSTLEIQRTEQGDSAMYLCASSLKTTGAGNTIYFGEGSWLTVV.

This chain joins TRBV29-1 and TRBJ2-5, with 11 bases aligning to TRBD2. The CDR3 runs to 16 residues. J lost 6 bases, V lost 4 bases, and 13 bases had no gene match. The V gene's germline CDR1 is SQVTM and CDR2 ANQGSEA. This CDR3 is CSVGVTVLAGGKTQYF. The CDR3 bases are TGCAGCGTTGGAGTGACTGTCTTAGCGGGGGGGAAGACCCAGTACTTC.

The chain is built from TRBV19 and TRBJ1-2; the match to TRBD1 covers 7 bases. J was trimmed by 7 bases and V by 1 base; bases with no gene match: 9. CDR1 and CDR2 (germline): LNHDA, SQIVND (reference sequence). This CDR3 contains 15 residues. CDR3 in DNA: TGTGCCAGTAGTATAGTCGCAGGGGGGCGGCGTGGCTACACCTTC. Amino acids: CASSIVAGGRRGYTF.

The rearrangement joins TRBV19 to TRBJ1-1; maybe TRBD1 (6 bases). The CDR3 is made up of 14 amino acids. Germline V gene data show CDR1 as LNHDA and CDR2 as SQIVND (reference sequence). V lost 5 bases and J 0 bases, leaving 10 bases between the germline ends. CDR3 protein: CASSLGQLNTEAFF. In DNA, the CDR3 is TGTGCCAGTAGTCTTGGACAGTTGAACACTGAAGCTTTCTTT.

CDR3 nucleotides: TGTGCCAGTAGTATTCCTCGACAGGTCTCTGGAAACACCATATATTTT. Translated, it gives CASSIPRQVSGNTIYF. The V and J genes are TRBV19 and TRBJ1-3; D is possibly TRBD1 (6 bases). The CDR3 has 16 residues. Looked up from germline, CDR1 is LNHDA and CDR2 is SQIVND (reference sequence). V was pared by 3 bases and J by 0 bases, with 12 bases between.

The chain combines TRBV30 with TRBJ1-6; tentatively, D is TRBD1 (5 bases). The CDR3 sequence is 14 residues long. With 0 bases removed from V and 18 bases from J, the gap between germline ends came to 21 bases. Germline CDR1 GTSNPN, CDR2 SVGIG (reference sequence). CDR3 loop: CAWSVRGRAWPPHF. The DNA for the CDR3 is TGTGCCTGGAGTGTACGAGGCAGGGCTTGGCCTCCCCACTTT.

There are a few counts of this clone. This chain uses TRBV3-1 (or the pseudogene TRBV3-2) with TRBJ1-2; D gene uncertain. The ends were cut back, 0 bases at V and 0 bases at J, with 5 bases in the middle. The CDR3 runs to 14 residues. Germline V gene data show CDR1 as LGHDT and CDR2 as YNNKEL (reference sequence). The CDR3 sequence is CASSQDQANYGYTF. In DNA, the CDR3 is TGTGCCAGCAGCCAAGACCAGGCTAACTATGGCTACACCTTC.

This clone was counted a few times. V usage is TRBV30 and J usage is TRBJ2-7; D is uncertain. This CDR3 is 13 amino acids long. CDR1 is GTSNPN, CDR2 SVGIG, per germline (reference sequence). The germline V and J ends were trimmed by 5 bases and 2 bases, with 13 bases remaining between them. CDR3 residues: CAWDPQNPYEQYF. CDR3 bases: TGTGCCTGGGACCCACAGAACCCCTACGAGCAGTACTTC.

The chain joins TRBV4-1 to TRBJ1-2; TRBD1 matches 7 bases. V trimming: 4 bases; J trimming: 8 bases; junction bases outside the gene matches: 4. Germline CDR1 reads MGHRA; CDR2 reads YSYEKL. The CDR3 runs to 12 residues. This chain's CDR3 is CASSPPGGGYTF. CDR3 DNA sequence: TGCGCCAGCAGCCCCCCAGGGGGAGGCTACACCTTC.